These 31 T cell receptor beta chains were all obtained from the same sample, sequenced in a study of vaccination and CD4 T cells after COVID-19. Cultured CD4+ T cell DNA was sequenced using the Oncomine TCR Beta short-read assay. One entry per CDR3 protein results from TCRdb running MiXCR on the PCR reads. The table includes 5,000 to 6,000 distinct CDR3 sequences, around 50% detected once. As for treatment: roughly ten-day PBMC culture with coronavirus spike peptide pools or control peptides (ViraFEST assay). The antigens for these receptors are not known. Sample: CD4+ T cells from blood, cultured in vitro. These receptors were collected from a human donor who had recovered from COVID-19.

This clonotype was observed a few times. The chain has TRBV27 and TRBJ1-2; tentatively, D is TRBD1 (6 bases). The V gene lost 3 bases and the J gene lost 7 bases, with 15 bases spanning the gap. The CDR3 runs 14 residues. Germline CDR1 MNHEY, CDR2 SMNVEV (reference sequence). The CDR3 nucleotides are TGTGCCAGCAGTTTGGTCGGGGGGCAGAGTGGCTACACCTTC. This codes for CASSLVGGQSGYTF.

This sequence joins TRBV7-2 and TRBJ2-7; D is uncertain. From germline, CDR1 is SGHTA and CDR2 FQGNSA. The CDR3 is 15 residues long. V was shortened by 1 base and J by 6 bases, with 16 bases between the two germline ends. CDR3 in DNA: TGTGCCAGCAGCTTAGATTTGGTCTGGGCTAGCGAGCAGTACTTC. Amino acid sequence: CASSLDLVWASEQYF. Full variable domain (missing parts from reference TRBV7-2 and TRBJ2-7): GAGVSQSPSNKVTEKGKDVELRCDPISGHTALYWYRQSLGQGLEFLIYFQGNSAPDKSGLPSDRFSAERTGGSVSTLTIQRTQQEDSAVYLCASSLDLVWASEQYFGPGTRLTVT.

The gene calls are TRBV5-6 and TRBJ2-7; 9 bases are a match to TRBD1. This CDR3 spans 13 amino acids. V shed 3 bases and J 5 bases; nucleotides not matched to a gene: 3. Germline CDR1 is SGHDT and CDR2 is YYEEEE. The CDR3 nucleotides are TGTGCCAGCAGCTGGGACAGGGAACACGAGCAGTACTTC. This gives the protein CASSWDREHEQYF.

This chain joins TRBV7-2 and TRBJ1-5; D is ambiguous. The CDR3 covers 14 residues. Germline V lookup: CDR1 SGHTA, CDR2 FQGNSA. Trimming took 5 bases from V and 3 from J, leaving 11 bases between them. The CDR3 bases are TGTGCCAGCAGCACGGTTATTAACAATCAGCCCCAGCATTTT. Amino acids: CASSTVINNQPQHF.

This chain connects TRBV19 to TRBJ1-6; 8 nucleotides line up with TRBD1. Germline V CDR1 and CDR2: LNHDA, SQIVND (reference sequence). The CDR3 is 15 amino acids. Germline trimming cut 0 bases from V and 10 bases from J; bases unmatched to any gene: 5. The CDR3 sequence is CASSIEDRGTSPLHF. For the CDR3, the DNA is TGTGCCAGTAGTATAGAAGACAGGGGAACGTCACCCCTCCACTTT. The whole variable domain, remainder taken from reference TRBV19 and TRBJ1-6, is DGGITQSPKYLFRKEGQNVTLSCEQNLNHDAMYWYRQDPGQGLRLIYYSQIVNDFQKGDIAEGYSVSREKKESFPLTVTSAQKNPTAFYLCASSIEDRGTSPLHFGNGTRLTVT.

This clonotype occurred a few times. The rearrangement joins TRBV20-1 to TRBJ2-3, with D possibly being TRBD2 (7 bases). Trimming took off 3 bases at V and 3 bases at J, with 19 bases between the two ends. The CDR3 spans 16 residues. From germline, CDR1 is DFQATT and CDR2 SNEGSKA (reference sequence). CDR3 sequence: CSASPEGGAGTDTQYF. The CDR3 DNA sequence: TGCAGTGCTAGTCCCGAGGGGGGGGCGGGTACAGATACGCAGTATTTT.

The chain joins TRBV5-1 to TRBJ1-1; 7 bases fit TRBD1. Trimming at V came to 4 bases and at J to 2 bases, leaving 11 bases not matched to a gene. Germline loops: CDR1 SGHRS, CDR2 YFSETQ. The CDR3 is made up of 16 amino acids. CDR3 amino acids: CASSQLSTGSNTEAFF. CDR3 sequence (DNA): TGCGCCAGCAGCCAACTCTCGACAGGGTCCAACACTGAAGCTTTCTTT. The entire variable domain, with the rest obtained from reference TRBV5-1 and TRBJ1-1, is as follows: KAGVTQTPRYLIKTRGQQVTLSCSPISGHRSVSWYQQTPGQGLQFLFEYFSETQRNKGNFPGRFSGRQFSNSRSEMNVSTLELGDSALYLCASSQLSTGSNTEAFFGQGTRLTVV.

The chain employs TRBV11-3 and TRBJ2-3; the D gene is possibly TRBD1 (6 bases). The CDR3 contains 14 residues. Per germline, CDR1 SGHNT and CDR2 YENEEA. V was cut by 0 bases and J by 3 bases, with 7 bases left in between. CDR3 in amino acids: CASSLEQGTDTQYF. CDR3 bases: TGTGCCAGCAGCTTAGAGCAGGGGACAGATACGCAGTATTTT. The full variable domain, completed using reference TRBV11-3 and TRBJ2-3, is EAGVVQSPRYKIIEKKQPVAFWCNPISGHNTLYWYLQNLGQGPELLIRYENEEAVDDSQLPKDRFSAERLKGVDSTLKIQPAELGDSAVYLCASSLEQGTDTQYFGPGTRLTVL.

V is TRBV2 and J is TRBJ2-2; no reliable D call. V lost 5 bases and J 3 bases, leaving 4 bases between the germline ends. Germline V CDR1 and CDR2: SNHLY, FYNNEI. The CDR3 consists of 12 residues. The CDR3: CASSLHTGELFF. CDR3 coding DNA: TGTGCCAGCAGTCTACACACCGGGGAGCTGTTTTTT. The full variable domain, rest sourced from reference TRBV2 and TRBJ2-2, is EPEVTQTPSHQVTQMGQEVILRCVPISNHLYFYWYRQILGQKVEFLVSFYNNEISEKSEIFDDQFSVERPDGSNFTLKIRSTKLEDSAMYFCASSLHTGELFFGEGSRLTVL.

This clonotype was observed a handful of times. The rearrangement links TRBV20-1 to TRBJ2-5; perhaps D is TRBD1 or TRBD2 (5 bases each). V shed 0 bases and J shed 4 bases, with 12 bases lying between them. CDR1 DFQATT and CDR2 SNEGSKA come from the germline V gene (reference sequence). The length of the CDR3 is 14 residues. The CDR3 region has the DNA TGCAGTGCTAGAGATCTCCGGGGCTTAGAGACCCAGTACTTC. Protein sequence: CSARDLRGLETQYF.

The chain links TRBV3-1 to TRBJ2-2, with TRBD2 matching 8 bases. Germline V gives CDR1 LGHDT, CDR2 YNNKEL (reference sequence). The CDR3 runs to 15 residues. Losses at the gene ends were 4 bases for V and 5 bases for J; bases not matched to a gene: 6. For the CDR3, the DNA is TGTGCCAGCAGCCCCGGACTAGCCTGGACCGGGGAGCTGTTTTTT. Protein product: CASSPGLAWTGELFF.

V usage is TRBV2 and J usage is TRBJ2-5; 9 nucleotides agree with TRBD2. Germline V gene sequence: CDR1 SNHLY, CDR2 FYNNEI. The CDR3 has 15 residues. V lost 4 bases, J lost 0 bases, and 3 bases stayed unmatched. The CDR3 DNA is TGTGCCAGCAGTGTAAGCGGGGGGTACCAAGAGACCCAGTACTTC. It is translated as CASSVSGGYQETQYF.

This clonotype was seen only a few times. V gene TRBV6-1 combines with J gene TRBJ1-2, with unresolved D. The germline gives CDR1 MNHNS, CDR2 SASEGT. V was pared by 2 bases and J by 4 bases, with 11 bases between. The CDR3 contains 14 residues. CDR3 in amino acids: CASSENALGYGYTF. The CDR3, as DNA: TGTGCCAGCAGTGAAAATGCACTAGGCTATGGCTACACCTTC.

The CDR3 DNA sequence: TGCAGTGCTAGACGACAGAGAATGGGCACTGAAGCTTTCTTT. Protein: CSARRQRMGTEAFF. V gene TRBV20-1 combines with J gene TRBJ1-1; weak D call: TRBD1 (5 bases). The V gene lost 2 bases and the J gene lost 4 bases, with 14 bases spanning the gap. The CDR3 runs to 14 residues. Germline assignment: CDR1 DFQATT and CDR2 SNEGSKA (reference sequence).

The rearrangement joins TRBV20-1 to TRBJ2-3; 10 bases line up with TRBD2. This CDR3 region has 15 residues. V lost 5 bases, J lost 4 bases, and 9 bases stayed unmatched. Germline lookup yields CDR1 DFQATT and CDR2 SNEGSKA (reference sequence). CDR3 sequence: CSAPPPGLAPDTQYF. CDR3 nucleotides: TGCAGTGCTCCACCTCCGGGACTAGCGCCAGATACGCAGTATTTT.

This clonotype was found once. The rearrangement uses TRBV20-1 and TRBJ2-5; TRBD2 aligns across 10 bases. After removal of 6 bases from V and 5 bases from J, the junction contained 12 bases not matched to a gene. Germline CDR1 reads DFQATT; CDR2 reads SNEGSKA (reference sequence). CDR3 length: 15 amino acids. The CDR3 bases are TGCAGTGCCCGGCTAGCGGGGGTCTGGACGGAGACCCAGTACTTC. Translation: CSARLAGVWTETQYF.

The V call is TRBV20-1, the J call TRBJ2-1; TRBD2 aligns across 11 bases. Losses at the gene ends were 0 bases for V and 4 bases for J; bases not matched to a gene: 5. This CDR3 has 16 residues. Germline CDR1 reads DFQATT; CDR2 reads SNEGSKA (reference sequence). CDR3: CSARDVRLAGYNEQFF. The CDR3 region has the DNA TGCAGTGCTAGAGATGTCAGACTAGCGGGATACAATGAGCAGTTCTTC.

The CDR3 sequence is CASSFRTGRMNTEAFF. The CDR3 bases are TGTGCCAGCAGTTTCCGGACAGGGCGTATGAACACTGAAGCTTTCTTT. The rearrangement links TRBV6-2 or TRBV6-3 to TRBJ1-1; 8 nucleotides agree with TRBD1. This CDR3 spans 16 amino acids. Germline trimming cut 4 bases from V and 0 bases from J; bases unmatched to any gene: 7. CDR1 is MNHEY, CDR2 SVGEGT, per germline.

This clonotype occurred a few times. This chain links TRBV5-1 with TRBJ2-5, with D maybe TRBD2 (6 bases). The germline V gene has CDR1 SGHRS and CDR2 YFSETQ. The V end lost 1 base, the J end lost 3 bases, and 10 bases lay between the germline ends. The CDR3 runs 14 residues. For the CDR3, the DNA is TGCGCCAGCAGCTTGAACCCGGGGGAAGAGACCCAGTACTTC. Amino acids: CASSLNPGEETQYF.

The chain couples TRBV10-3 to TRBJ2-1; a possible D gene is TRBD1 (6 bases). From germline, CDR1 is ENHRY and CDR2 SYGVKD. The ends were cut back, 0 bases at V and 7 bases at J, with 10 bases in the middle. The CDR3 runs 14 residues. CDR3: CAISESGGRNEQFF. CDR3 sequence (DNA): TGTGCCATCAGTGAGTCTGGGGGCAGGAATGAGCAGTTCTTC.

V gene TRBV2 combines with J gene TRBJ1-4, with D hard to call. V dropped 6 bases and J dropped 5 bases, with 13 bases sitting between them. Germline assignment: CDR1 SNHLY and CDR2 FYNNEI. The CDR3 is 14 residues long. DNA for the CDR3: TGTGCCAGCAGGCTCACGGACGGGAATGAAAAACTGTTTTTT. Translating gives CASRLTDGNEKLFF.

This clonotype came up a few times. The genes are TRBV5-1 and TRBJ1-1, with 7 bases matching TRBD1. Per the germline V gene, CDR1 is SGHRS and CDR2 is YFSETQ. Trimming cost V 4 bases and J 1 base; bases outside gene matches: 10. The CDR3 extends over 16 amino acids. The CDR3 loop reads CASSIDRVGGNTEAFF. CDR3 in DNA: TGCGCCAGCAGCATCGACAGGGTGGGGGGGAACACTGAAGCTTTCTTT.

The chain uses TRBV27 and TRBJ1-2; D is perhaps TRBD1 (6 bases). The CDR3 consists of 13 residues. Looked up from germline, CDR1 is MNHEY and CDR2 is SMNVEV (reference sequence). The V and J ends lost 6 bases and 4 bases respectively, with 12 bases between them. The DNA of the CDR3 is TGTGCCAGCAGCAGAGGGGGAAGCTATGGCTACACCTTC. This encodes CASSRGGSYGYTF.

The rearrangement uses TRBV19 and TRBJ1-1, with D uncertain. Trimming removed 4 bases from V and 2 bases from J, with 8 bases in between. The CDR3 covers 13 residues. Germline CDR1 reads LNHDA; CDR2 reads SQIVND (reference sequence). CDR3 sequence reads: CASSRKVNTEAFF. The CDR3 region has the DNA TGTGCCAGTAGTAGGAAAGTTAACACTGAAGCTTTCTTT.

The genes are TRBV12-3 or TRBV12-4 and TRBJ1-1, with D unresolved. The CDR3 loop spans 11 amino acids. Trimming removed 6 bases at V and 6 bases at J, with 8 bases between. CDR3 coding DNA: TGTGCCAGCAGCTCTATTGCTGAAGCTTTCTTT. It is translated as CASSSIAEAFF.

The rearrangement joins TRBV11-2 to TRBJ1-5; D possibly corresponds to TRBD1 (5 bases). V lost 4 bases and J lost 2, with 9 bases in between. The CDR3 has 14 amino acids. Germline V CDR1 and CDR2: SGHAT, FQNNGV. This CDR3 is CASSWGGGNQPQHF. CDR3 DNA: TGTGCCAGCAGCTGGGGAGGGGGCAATCAGCCCCAGCATTTT.

This clonotype was seen only a few times. The J gene is TRBJ1-1, the V gene TRBV27, with D unclear. V lost 2 bases to trimming and J lost 11 bases, with 9 bases between them. This CDR3 comprises 11 residues. The germline V gene encodes CDR1 MNHEY and CDR2 SMNVEV (reference sequence). The CDR3 loop reads CASSLGGIAFF. Here the CDR3 DNA reads TGTGCCAGCAGTTTAGGAGGGATTGCTTTCTTT.

The chain combines TRBV21-1 with TRBJ2-4; TRBD2 reflects the table's D call only, with no check against the DNA. TRBV21-1 is a documented pseudogene. CDR3 size: 19 residues. The DNA of the CDR3 is TGTGCCAGCAGCAAAGTAAGAATTAGCAGCGGGGGGCCGAAAAACATTCAGTACTTC. Translating gives CASSKVRISSGGPKNIQYF.

The chain recombines TRBV6-1 with TRBJ1-6, with a possible D match to TRBD1 (5 bases). The V gene's germline CDR1 is MNHNS and CDR2 SASEGT. The CDR3 totals 14 residues. V lost 3 bases to trimming and J lost 6 bases, with 9 bases between them. CDR3 in amino acids: CASSEGEGNSPLHF. CDR3 coding DNA: TGTGCCAGCAGTGAGGGGGAGGGTAATTCACCCCTCCACTTT.

The sample holds one count of this clonotype. The chain combines TRBV10-3 with TRBJ1-2; D call uncertain. CDR1 is ENHRY, CDR2 SYGVKD, per germline. The V gene lost 1 base and the J gene lost 8 bases, with 23 bases spanning the gap. This CDR3 comprises 17 residues. CDR3 in DNA: TGTGCCATCAGTGAGTTCGCATCCGCCAACTCCCCCGGGGGCTACACCTTC. Protein sequence: CAISEFASANSPGGYTF.

The rearrangement joins TRBV6-2 or TRBV6-3 to TRBJ2-3; 14 bases line up with TRBD2. This CDR3 contains 16 residues. CDR1 and CDR2 from the germline V gene are MNHEY and SVGEGT. After removal of 6 bases from V and 5 bases from J, the junction contained 7 bases not matched to a gene. The CDR3 is CASSEGLAGALDTQYF. In DNA form, the CDR3 reads TGTGCCAGCAGCGAGGGACTAGCGGGGGCCCTAGATACGCAGTATTTT.